Listed here are 24 T cell receptor beta chains from one sample, sequenced in a study of T-cell memory formation after mild COVID-19. TCRdb reprocessed the 5' RACE reads with MiXCR, giving one entry per CDR3 protein. The sample lists around 200,000 distinct CDR3 sequences, about 22% occurring once. The specimen was PBMCs or a T cell subset sorted from them (not recorded which). The receptors originated from an adult woman who had mild COVID-19 (a few samples of this study predate the infection). Cell type and time point are not known.

This clonotype showed up just a few times. V and J are TRBV12-3 or TRBV12-4 and TRBJ2-5, with TRBD1 identical over 11 bases. V trimming: 5 bases; J trimming: 5 bases; junction bases outside the gene matches: 4. The CDR3 spans 14 residues. Written as DNA, the CDR3 is TGTGCCAGCAGTGGACAGGGGGCGTTTGAGACCCAGTACTTC. It is translated as CASSGQGAFETQYF.

This clonotype came up a few times. The V call is TRBV4-3, the J call TRBJ2-7; a possible D gene is TRBD1 (6 bases). The CDR3 length is 15 residues. Germline values: CDR1 LGHNA, CDR2 YSLEER. The V end was cut by 0 bases, the J end by 2 bases, with 11 bases between. CDR3 in amino acids: CASSQEQGWAYEQYF. The CDR3 DNA reads TGCGCCAGCAGCCAAGAACAGGGTTGGGCCTACGAGCAGTACTTC.

The rearrangement links TRBV9 to TRBJ2-1; TRBD1 is a possible D gene (6 bases). Germline CDR1 SGDLS, CDR2 YYNGEE. The germline V and J ends were trimmed by 0 bases and 4 bases, with 11 bases remaining between them. This CDR3 spans 15 amino acids. CDR3 region: CASSVEWTEYNEQFF. CDR3 DNA sequence: TGTGCCAGCAGCGTAGAATGGACAGAATACAATGAGCAGTTCTTC.

This clonotype was seen only a few times. The chain links TRBV7-6 to TRBJ2-7, with TRBD2 matching 15 bases. The germline V gene has CDR1 SGHVS and CDR2 FNYEAQ. V lost 5 bases to trimming and J lost 2 bases; unmatched junction nucleotides: 13. This CDR3 has 19 residues. CDR3 residues: CASSLSPGLAGGPAYEQYF. The CDR3, as DNA: TGTGCCAGCAGCCTCTCCCCTGGACTAGCGGGAGGGCCGGCCTACGAGCAGTACTTC.

This chain uses TRBV20-1 with TRBJ1-1; D is unresolved. CDR1 and CDR2 from the germline V gene are DFQATT and SNEGSKA (reference sequence). This CDR3 has 12 amino acids. V lost 6 bases to trimming and J lost 2 bases, with 10 bases between them. CDR3 amino acids: CSAHIRNTEAFF. The CDR3 nucleotides read TGCAGTGCCCATATCCGCAACACTGAAGCTTTCTTT.

V is TRBV12-3 or TRBV12-4 and J is TRBJ2-3, with D tentatively TRBD2 (5 bases). CDR3 length: 15 residues. Trimming removed 9 bases from V and 4 bases from J, with 20 bases in between. Here the CDR3 reads CASGLGLASPDTQYF. The CDR3 DNA reads as TGTGCCAGTGGCCTCGGGCTAGCTAGCCCAGATACGCAGTATTTT.

This rearrangement joins TRBV6-2 or TRBV6-3 to TRBJ2-2; no definite D call. The CDR3 is 14 amino acids. Trimming removed 7 bases at V and 6 bases at J, with 15 bases between. Germline assignment: CDR1 MNHEY and CDR2 SVGEGT. CDR3 protein: CASIQHKGSGELFF. The CDR3 nucleotides read TGTGCCAGCATTCAGCATAAGGGTTCCGGGGAGCTGTTTTTT.

The rearrangement links TRBV4-2 to TRBJ1-5; weak D call: TRBD1 (6 bases). V was trimmed by 4 bases and J by 0 bases, leaving 19 bases between them. The CDR3 totals 18 residues. Germline V gives CDR1 LGHNA, CDR2 YNFKEQ. The CDR3 DNA follows: TGTGCCAGCAGCCCCGCCGGGACATATGATTTTAGCAATCAGCCCCAGCATTTT. Its protein product is CASSPAGTYDFSNQPQHF.

The DNA of the CDR3 is TGTGCCAGCAGCCAAGATGGGACTAGCGGGCGCTGGTACAATGAGCAGTTCTTC. Translation: CASSQDGTSGRWYNEQFF. The chain links TRBV4-2 to TRBJ2-1; 12 bases map to TRBD2. Germline V gene sequence: CDR1 LGHNA, CDR2 YNFKEQ. This CDR3 contains 18 residues. V gave up 0 bases and J gave up 4 bases; unmatched junction bases: 7.

V usage is TRBV9 and J usage is TRBJ2-2; a weak D match, TRBD2 (7 bases). The V end lost 3 bases, the J end lost 6 bases, and 12 bases lay between the germline ends. Germline-derived CDR1 and CDR2 are SGDLS and YYNGEE. CDR3 length: 14 residues. CDR3 protein: CASSEGGRSGELFF. In nucleotides, the CDR3 is TGTGCCAGCAGCGAGGGGGGGAGATCCGGGGAGCTGTTTTTT.

This clonotype was observed a few times. This chain connects TRBV20-1 to TRBJ2-1; D gene ambiguous. Between the trimmed V and J ends, which lost 5 bases and 7 bases, there was a span of 9 bases. The CDR3 has 11 amino acids. The germline V gene encodes CDR1 DFQATT and CDR2 SNEGSKA (reference sequence). The chain's CDR3 is CSAPERNEQFF. CDR3 coding DNA: TGCAGTGCTCCTGAGAGGAATGAGCAGTTCTTC.

This clonotype was seen only a few times. The chain has TRBV5-1 and TRBJ2-7, with 11 bases aligning to TRBD1. V trimming: 4 bases; J trimming: 4 bases; junction bases outside the gene matches: 7. Germline CDR1 reads SGHRS; CDR2 reads YFSETQ. The CDR3 contains 15 residues. CDR3 nucleotide sequence: TGCGCCAGCAGCCCTGGACAGGGGGCCTCTTACGAGCAGTACTTC. This gives the protein CASSPGQGASYEQYF.

The chain joins TRBV7-9 to TRBJ2-3, with TRBD2 as a possible D gene (5 bases). The V and J ends lost 5 bases and 1 base respectively, with 16 bases between them. CDR3 size: 16 residues. Looked up from germline, CDR1 is SEHNR and CDR2 is FQNEAQ (reference sequence). In DNA form, the CDR3 reads TGTGCCAGCAGCCTCCCCTGGACCGGGGGCACAGATACGCAGTATTTT. It yields the protein CASSLPWTGGTDTQYF.

V gene TRBV6-4 combines with J gene TRBJ2-2, with D perhaps TRBD1 (6 bases). Germline V lookup: CDR1 MRHNA, CDR2 SNTAGT. The ends were cut back, 4 bases at V and 1 base at J, with 7 bases in the middle. The CDR3 contains 14 residues. The CDR3 nucleotides read TGTGCCAGCAGTGTCAGGGGGAACACCGGGGAGCTGTTTTTT. It translates to CASSVRGNTGELFF.

The genes are TRBV15 and TRBJ1-5, with 7 bases lining up with TRBD1. This CDR3 has 14 amino acids. V shed 0 bases and J 6 bases; nucleotides not matched to a gene: 2. Germline loops: CDR1 LNHNV, CDR2 YYDKDF (reference sequence). CDR3 loop: CATSREGGGQPQHF. In nucleotides, the CDR3 is TGTGCCACCAGCAGAGAAGGGGGCGGTCAGCCCCAGCATTTT.

The rearrangement links TRBV20-1 to TRBJ1-5; TRBD1 might be the D (6 bases). V lost 0 bases and J lost 7, with 16 bases in between. This CDR3 region has 15 residues. CDR1 is DFQATT, CDR2 SNEGSKA, per germline (reference sequence). As DNA, the CDR3 is TGCAGTGCTAGAGACCCCGGGCAGGGGACACAGCCCCAGCATTTT. This gives the protein CSARDPGQGTQPQHF.

This clonotype was seen more than once but under ten times. The chain is built from TRBV11-3 and TRBJ2-7, with D perhaps matching TRBD2 (6 bases). V was cut by 4 bases and J by 0 bases, with 13 bases left in between. Germline assignment: CDR1 SGHNT and CDR2 YENEEA. The CDR3 runs to 15 residues. The CDR3 loop reads CASSSGLPYSYEQYF. The CDR3 DNA is TGTGCCAGCAGCTCGGGACTTCCCTACTCCTACGAGCAGTACTTC. Variable domain in full (rest from reference TRBV11-3 and TRBJ2-7): EAGVVQSPRYKIIEKKQPVAFWCNPISGHNTLYWYLQNLGQGPELLIRYENEEAVDDSQLPKDRFSAERLKGVDSTLKIQPAELGDSAVYLCASSSGLPYSYEQYFGPGTRLTVT.

This clonotype was counted between two and nine times. The chain recombines TRBV20-1 with TRBJ1-5; TRBD1 agrees at 9 bases. The CDR3 has 17 residues. Germline V CDR1 and CDR2: DFQATT, SNEGSKA (reference sequence). Losses at the gene ends were 0 bases for V and 2 bases for J; bases not matched to a gene: 8. CDR3 nucleotide sequence: TGCAGTGCTAGAGATCGACAGGGGGGTTTAGGCAATCAGCCCCAGCATTTT. This translates into CSARDRQGGLGNQPQHF.

This clonotype was seen a handful of times. V and J are TRBV27 and TRBJ2-5; D possibly uses TRBD1 or TRBD2 (6 bases each). Trimming took 6 bases from V and 2 from J, leaving 16 bases between them. This CDR3 contains 15 residues. Per the germline V gene, CDR1 is MNHEY and CDR2 is SMNVEV (reference sequence). CDR3 coding DNA: TGTGCCAGCAGAGGGGGGTGGCTAGCGCAAGAGACCCAGTACTTC. It is translated as CASRGGWLAQETQYF.

The table lists this clonotype with a few counts. This chain joins TRBV9 and TRBJ2-7; D may be TRBD1 (5 bases). CDR1 is SGDLS, CDR2 YYNGEE, per germline. This CDR3 is 14 amino acids long. V lost 0 bases and J 2 bases, leaving 9 bases between the germline ends. CDR3 amino acids: CASSVEDRAYEQYF. Here the CDR3 DNA reads TGTGCCAGCAGCGTAGAAGACAGAGCCTACGAGCAGTACTTC.

This clonotype was seen a handful of times. This chain uses TRBV25-1 with TRBJ2-7; D is possibly TRBD1 (5 bases). Germline V gives CDR1 MGHDK, CDR2 SYGVNS. V lost 3 bases and J lost 0, with 9 bases in between. This CDR3 is built from 14 residues. The CDR3 sequence is CASSDTGASYEQYF. CDR3 bases: TGTGCCAGCAGTGATACAGGCGCCTCCTACGAGCAGTACTTC.

The chain carries TRBV18 and TRBJ1-1, with D possibly matching TRBD1 (5 bases). Germline assignment: CDR1 KGHSH and CDR2 LQKENI. Trimming took off 0 bases at V and 10 bases at J, with 15 bases between the two ends. The CDR3 runs to 14 residues. The CDR3 protein is CASSPPDPSGRAFF. CDR3 nucleotide sequence: TGTGCCAGCTCACCACCCGACCCCTCGGGGCGAGCTTTCTTT.

This clonotype has a handful of counts. The chain joins TRBV20-1 to TRBJ1-1, with D tentatively TRBD1 (5 bases). CDR1 DFQATT and CDR2 SNEGSKA come from the germline V gene (reference sequence). The CDR3 is 13 residues long. The V and J ends lost 6 bases and 1 base respectively, with 12 bases between them. CDR3 sequence: CSAQRTPNTEAFF. The DNA of the CDR3 is TGCAGTGCCCAACGGACACCGAACACTGAAGCTTTCTTT.

CDR3: CASSLVGEPSGANVLTF. The CDR3, as DNA: TGCGCCAGCAGCTTGGTGGGGGAGCCCTCTGGGGCCAACGTCCTGACTTTC. The rearrangement links TRBV5-1 to TRBJ2-6; the D gene could be TRBD1 or TRBD2 (5 bases each). The CDR3 runs 17 residues. V was trimmed by 0 bases and J by 0 bases, leaving 10 bases between them. The V gene's germline CDR1 is SGHRS and CDR2 YFSETQ.